This passage covers 4 T cell receptor beta chains from one sample sequenced in a study of glioma-infiltrating T cells after dendritic cell vaccination (dated by TCRdb to 2016 to 2018). Reading the label with the study, this specimen's time point is: after dendritic cell vaccination, including at tumor progression/relapse. Libraries were constructed by the immunoSEQ multiplex PCR assay. TCRdb limited this immuneACCESS table to in-frame rearrangements with V and J called. A share of clones is missing; checked studies link under half to unresolved V genes, and the rest is unexplained. The sample table contains about 58,000 clones; only one count was recorded for 70% to 90% of them. Together, the top ten hold about 9% of the sample. Sample: blood, taken after dendritic cell vaccination. The source of these receptors is a human donor with glioblastoma.

The J gene is TRBJ2-1, the V gene TRBV6-5; TRBD2 agrees at 10 bases. CDR3 size: 16 residues. Germline CDR1 and CDR2: MNHEY and SVGAGI. The V and J ends lost 2 bases and 5 bases, in that order; junction bases with no gene match: 6. The CDR3 region is CASSYGPGLANNEQFF. The DNA for the CDR3 is TGTGCCAGCAGTTACGGACCGGGACTAGCGAACAATGAGCAGTTCTTC.

This clone occurred once. The rearrangement joins TRBV4-2 to TRBJ2-7, with unresolved D. V was trimmed by 1 base and J by 0 bases, leaving 13 bases between them. This CDR3 contains 16 residues. Germline V CDR1 and CDR2: LGHNA, YNFKEQ. The CDR3 loop is CASSQVSLSSSYEQYF. In DNA, the CDR3 is TGTGCCAGCAGCCAAGTTAGCTTGTCTAGCTCCTACGAGCAGTACTTC.

This chain uses TRBV7-2 with TRBJ2-3, with 14 bases fitting TRBD2. The germline V gene encodes CDR1 SGHTA and CDR2 FQGNSA. The CDR3 spans 19 residues. V lost 3 bases to trimming and J lost 1 base; unmatched junction nucleotides: 9. Here the CDR3 DNA reads TGTGCCAGCAGCTTTGGACTAGCGGGGGGCCCGCTAGGCACAGATACGCAGTATTTT. It is translated as CASSFGLAGGPLGTDTQYF.

The rearrangement uses TRBV2 and TRBJ1-2, with 10 bases lining up with TRBD1. Germline CDR1 is SNHLY and CDR2 is FYNNEI. The CDR3 has 15 residues. The V gene end was trimmed by 6 bases and the J gene end by 4 bases; junction bases not matched to a gene: 8. CDR3 amino acids: CASSDGQGGGYGYTF. The CDR3 nucleotides are TGTGCCAGCAGCGATGGACAGGGGGGGGGCTATGGCTACACCTTC.